The source of this T cell receptor beta chain is a study of beta chain features in type 1 diabetes. Every isolated RNA sample was fully reverse transcribed, so sequencing captured expressed TCRB transcripts. Data came from immunoSEQ multiplex PCR; TCRdb stores just in-frame clones and leaves some out. Counted here are hundreds of thousands of clones, 68% occurring once; the ten biggest clones make up approximately 0.05%. CD45RO/CCR7/CD25/CD127/CD95/CD27 staining was used to isolate CD4+ naive, central memory, regulatory and stem cell-like memory cells by sorting. The CDR3 is 13 residues long. Germline V CDR1 and CDR2: GTSNPN, SVGIG (reference sequence). Trimming cost V 8 bases and J 4 bases, with 17 bases left between them.

The genes are TRBV30 and TRBJ1-2, with a tentative D call TRBD1 (5 bases). This receptor was obtained from a man younger than 45 in good health. The specimen was naive CD4+ T cells from blood. The chain's CDR3 is CARKGHSGYGYTF. CDR3 in DNA: TGTGCCCGAAAAGGACACTCCGGCTATGGCTACACCTTC.